Each of the 28 T cell receptor beta chains below was sequenced from the same sample in a study of T cell responses to AZD1222 COVID-19 vaccine (dated by TCRdb to the early 2020s). Preparation of the library involved the immunoSEQ multiplex PCR assay. The table comes from immuneACCESS by way of TCRdb, which keeps in-frame sequences with V and J called. Part of the clones is missing from these tables; in studies checked, under half for an unresolved V gene and the rest for unknown reasons. This sample comprises approximately 120,000 clones, 92% of them detected only once. Of the sample, 1.1% is held by the ten largest clones. Per the publication, the time point label means: baseline before first vaccination. Specimen: peripheral blood, collected on day 0 of AZD1222 vaccination. Source of these receptors: an adult in good health.

CDR3 DNA: TGTGCCAGCAGCTTAGAGGCAGCCACTAACTATGGCTACACCTTC. It codes for CASSLEAATNYGYTF. The rearrangement links TRBV11-2 to TRBJ1-2; D uncertain. This CDR3 is built from 15 residues. Germline CDR1 and CDR2: SGHAT and FQNNGV. V was trimmed by 0 bases and J by 0 bases, leaving 8 bases between them.

This clone showed up just once. The V and J genes are TRBV6-6 and TRBJ2-1; D is possibly TRBD1 or TRBD2 (6 bases each). Trimming stripped 4 bases from V and 2 bases from J, with 12 bases between. This CDR3 contains 15 residues. Per the germline V gene, CDR1 is MNHNY and CDR2 is SVGAGI (reference sequence). The CDR3 bases are TGTGCCAGCAGTTCGGGGGCAGGGCCCTACAATGAGCAGTTCTTC. Residues: CASSSGAGPYNEQFF.

The chain recombines TRBV9 with TRBJ1-1; 9 bases align to TRBD1. This CDR3 is built from 13 residues. CDR1 and CDR2 (germline): SGDLS, YYNGEE. The trim removed 2 bases at V and 11 bases at J, leaving 7 bases unmatched. This chain's CDR3 is CASSVGIGQGAFF. In DNA form, the CDR3 reads TGTGCCAGCAGCGTGGGCATAGGACAGGGGGCTTTCTTT.

The chain carries TRBV7-9 and TRBJ2-5; TRBD2 might be the D (6 bases). V was clipped by 1 base and J by 5 bases, with 14 bases between them. This CDR3 has 15 residues. Germline V lookup: CDR1 SEHNR, CDR2 FQNEAQ (reference sequence). CDR3 protein: CASSLELAGGETQYF. The DNA for the CDR3 is TGTGCCAGCAGCTTAGAACTAGCCGGAGGGGAGACCCAGTACTTC.

V and J are TRBV4-1 and TRBJ2-3, with 10 bases that match TRBD2. Trimming at V came to 0 bases and at J to 3 bases, leaving 6 bases not matched to a gene. The V gene's germline CDR1 is MGHRA and CDR2 YSYEKL. This CDR3 has 17 amino acids. Written as DNA, the CDR3 is TGCGCCAGCAGCCAAGAGGGAGCGGGAGGGCCGACAGATACGCAGTATTTT. As protein: CASSQEGAGGPTDTQYF.

The chain couples TRBV5-1 to TRBJ2-7, with a possible D match to TRBD2 (5 bases). With 0 bases removed from V and 2 bases from J, the gap between germline ends came to 12 bases. CDR1 and CDR2 from the germline V gene are SGHRS and YFSETQ. CDR3 length: 15 residues. The CDR3 region is CASSLAGGQPYEQYF. The CDR3 DNA sequence: TGCGCCAGCAGCTTGGCCGGCGGGCAACCCTACGAGCAGTACTTC.

This clone is a singleton in its sample. The chain links TRBV28 to TRBJ2-7; TRBD2 might be the D (6 bases). This CDR3 spans 13 amino acids. The V end was cut by 10 bases, the J end by 4 bases, with 17 bases between. Germline V CDR1 and CDR2: MDHEN, SYDVKM. This CDR3 reads CATQGGGDYEQYF. CDR3 DNA: TGTGCCACCCAGGGAGGCGGAGATTACGAGCAGTACTTC.

The V call is TRBV7-3, the J call TRBJ2-1; tentative D call: TRBD2 (6 bases). Germline assignment: CDR1 SGHTA and CDR2 FQGTGA. The CDR3 length is 16 residues. V lost 5 bases to trimming and J lost 3 bases, with 17 bases between them. Written as DNA, the CDR3 is TGTGCCAGCAGCATAGGTGGTACGGGAGTCTACAATGAGCAGTTCTTC. Translating gives CASSIGGTGVYNEQFF.

This sequence joins TRBV20-1 and TRBJ2-3; D call uncertain. The V gene lost 3 bases and the J gene lost 2 bases, with 9 bases spanning the gap. This CDR3 is built from 13 residues. Germline V gives CDR1 DFQATT, CDR2 SNEGSKA (reference sequence). In DNA, the CDR3 is TGCAGTGCTAGTTTTCAGGCCACAGATACGCAGTATTTT. It yields the protein CSASFQATDTQYF.

The chain carries TRBV5-1 and TRBJ2-7; TRBD1 agrees at 10 bases. The V gene's germline CDR1 is SGHRS and CDR2 YFSETQ. V lost 3 bases to trimming and J lost 6 bases; unmatched junction nucleotides: 9. The CDR3 extends over 15 amino acids. CDR3: CASSSPGTGDFEQYF. The CDR3 DNA follows: TGCGCCAGCAGCTCACCCGGGACAGGGGATTTCGAGCAGTACTTC.

The J gene is TRBJ1-5, the V gene TRBV5-1; D might be TRBD1 (5 bases). Germline CDR1 is SGHRS and CDR2 is YFSETQ. The CDR3 has 15 residues. The V end lost 0 bases, the J end lost 7 bases, and 14 bases lay between the germline ends. DNA of the CDR3: TGCGCCAGCAGCTTGGAAGGGGAATCAGGCCAGCCCCAGCATTTT. Encoded protein: CASSLEGESGQPQHF.

The V gene is TRBV9, the J gene TRBJ1-2; 9 bases are shared with TRBD1. The ends lost 2 bases at V and 4 bases at J; junction bases unmatched: 6. The germline V gene has CDR1 SGDLS and CDR2 YYNGEE. This CDR3 is built from 15 residues. CDR3 region: CASSVDRGGAYGYTF. CDR3 bases: TGTGCCAGCAGCGTGGACAGGGGAGGCGCCTATGGCTACACCTTC.

This chain joins TRBV5-5 and TRBJ2-2, with D maybe TRBD2 (6 bases). The CDR3 contains 16 residues. Germline CDR1 reads SGHKS; CDR2 reads YYEKEE (reference sequence). V lost 4 bases to trimming and J lost 2 bases, with 15 bases between them. The CDR3 here is CASSKGAGPNTGELFF. The CDR3 bases are TGTGCCAGCAGCAAAGGTGCGGGACCTAACACCGGGGAGCTGTTTTTT.

The chain has TRBV2 and TRBJ1-2; no clear D. Trimming took 8 bases from V and 6 from J, leaving 13 bases between them. The CDR3 is 12 amino acids. Looked up from germline, CDR1 is SNHLY and CDR2 is FYNNEI. CDR3 DNA: TGTGCCAGCCACCCGTTGGGCGATGGCTACACCTTC. Its protein is CASHPLGDGYTF.

The rearrangement joins TRBV3-1 (or the pseudogene TRBV3-2) to TRBJ1-3; TRBD1 aligns across 8 bases. This CDR3 is built from 13 residues. Germline V gene data show CDR1 as LGHDT and CDR2 as YNNKEL (reference sequence). V lost 8 bases, J lost 8 bases, and 8 bases stayed unmatched. This CDR3 is CASSDRGADTIYF. The CDR3 DNA reads TGTGCCAGCTCCGACAGGGGAGCCGACACCATATATTTT.

This chain connects TRBV3-1 (or the pseudogene TRBV3-2) to TRBJ1-2, with D possibly TRBD1 on 5 matching bases. Per germline, CDR1 LGHDT and CDR2 YNNKEL (reference sequence). V gave up 0 bases and J gave up 4 bases, with 9 bases separating them. This CDR3 has 14 amino acids. CDR3 loop: CASSQDTQGYGYTF. CDR3 DNA: TGTGCCAGCAGCCAAGATACGCAGGGCTATGGCTACACCTTC.

CDR3: CAISEDSGNSEAFF. The CDR3 region has the DNA TGTGCCATCAGTGAGGATAGTGGGAACTCGGAGGCTTTCTTT. The chain combines TRBV10-3 with TRBJ1-1; D not resolved. Between the trimmed V and J ends, which lost 2 bases and 11 bases, there was a span of 18 bases. The germline CDR1 and CDR2 sequences are ENHRY and SYGVKD. This CDR3 region has 14 residues.

This chain uses TRBV2 with TRBJ1-1, with 7 positions matching TRBD1. This CDR3 comprises 14 residues. Trimming removed 7 bases from V and 0 bases from J; junction bases left unmatched: 5. Germline-derived CDR1 and CDR2 are SNHLY and FYNNEI. In DNA form, the CDR3 reads TGTGCCAGCACCCGGGACAGAATGAACACTGAAGCTTTCTTT. Translation: CASTRDRMNTEAFF.

This sequence joins TRBV29-1 and TRBJ2-7, with D uncertain. The CDR3 extends over 14 amino acids. Germline CDR1 reads SQVTM; CDR2 reads ANQGSEA. V was cut by 4 bases and J by 0 bases, with 13 bases left in between. The DNA for the CDR3 is TGCAGCGTTGTCGGGCCTGTGAGCTCCTACGAGCAGTACTTC. The encoded protein is CSVVGPVSSYEQYF.

This clone was seen once. The chain employs TRBV28 and TRBJ1-1, with 8 bases matching TRBD1. Germline V gene sequence: CDR1 MDHEN, CDR2 SYDVKM. V trimming: 2 bases; J trimming: 5 bases; junction bases outside the gene matches: 7. This CDR3 contains 15 residues. The chain's CDR3 is CASSLTGQGGTEAFF. CDR3 coding DNA: TGTGCCAGCAGTTTAACCGGACAGGGTGGTACTGAAGCTTTCTTT.

This rearrangement joins TRBV5-6 to TRBJ2-4, with 9 bases fitting TRBD2. The CDR3 is 17 amino acids. Germline V lookup: CDR1 SGHDT, CDR2 YYEEEE. V was clipped by 1 base and J by 4 bases; unmatched bases: 9. CDR3 protein: CASSLRGVAGEKNIQYF. The CDR3 DNA reads TGTGCCAGCAGCTTGAGAGGGGTAGCGGGAGAGAAAAACATTCAGTACTTC. The full variable domain, in which reference TRBV5-6 and TRBJ2-4 provide the parts outside the CDR3, is DAGVTQSPTHLIKTRGQQVTLRCSPKSGHDTVSWYQQALGQGPQFIFQYYEEEERQRGNFPDRFSGHQFPNYSSELNVNALLLGDSALYLCASSLRGVAGEKNIQYFGAGTRLSVL.

The chain links TRBV5-1 to TRBJ2-7; 12 positions agree with TRBD2. Germline CDR1 and CDR2: SGHRS and YFSETQ. The CDR3 covers 16 residues. Unmatched junction bases numbered 5, after V lost 4 bases and J lost 0 bases. Here the CDR3 reads CASSPSTSGSSYEQYF. Written as DNA, the CDR3 is TGCGCCAGCAGCCCATCGACTAGCGGGAGCTCCTACGAGCAGTACTTC.

The chain couples TRBV5-8 to TRBJ1-1, with a tentative D call TRBD1 (5 bases). V was pared by 7 bases and J by 5 bases, with 15 bases between. The CDR3 has 13 residues. Germline V gene data show CDR1 as SGHTS and CDR2 as YDEGEE. The CDR3 loop is CASSSPGGTEAFF. The CDR3 DNA follows: TGTGCCAGCTCCTCCCCGGGGGGGACTGAAGCTTTCTTT.

This rearrangement joins TRBV5-1 to TRBJ2-7; perhaps TRBD1 as D (6 bases). The V gene lost 3 bases and the J gene lost 2 bases, with 12 bases spanning the gap. The CDR3 has 14 amino acids. CDR1 and CDR2 (germline): SGHRS, YFSETQ. The DNA for the CDR3 is TGCGCCAGCAGCTCTAACAGGGTTACCTACGAGCAGTACTTC. Its protein is CASSSNRVTYEQYF. The full variable domain, rest sourced from reference TRBV5-1 and TRBJ2-7, is KAGVTQTPRYLIKTRGQQVTLSCSPISGHRSVSWYQQTPGQGLQFLFEYFSETQRNKGNFPGRFSGRQFSNSRSEMNVSTLELGDSALYLCASSSNRVTYEQYFGPGTRLTVT.

V is TRBV7-9 and J is TRBJ2-5; 9 bases map to TRBD1. This CDR3 is built from 17 residues. Looked up from germline, CDR1 is SEHNR and CDR2 is FQNEAQ (reference sequence). The trim removed 2 bases at V and 3 bases at J, leaving 10 bases unmatched. This CDR3 is CASSLLFGWTGEETQYF. In DNA, the CDR3 is TGTGCCAGCAGCTTACTCTTTGGTTGGACAGGGGAAGAGACCCAGTACTTC.

This clone occurred once. The chain links TRBV2 to TRBJ2-7; 11 bases are a match to TRBD1. Germline CDR1 SNHLY, CDR2 FYNNEI. The CDR3 is 14 residues long. J gave up 2 bases and V 6 bases, and 3 bases lay outside the gene matches. This CDR3 is CASSGQGATYEQYF. CDR3 coding DNA: TGTGCCAGCAGCGGACAGGGGGCTACCTACGAGCAGTACTTC.

The chain employs TRBV15 and TRBJ2-7; maybe TRBD2 (6 bases). Per germline, CDR1 LNHNV and CDR2 YYDKDF (reference sequence). The V end lost 0 bases, the J end lost 0 bases, and 21 bases lay between the germline ends. CDR3 size: 19 residues. In DNA, the CDR3 is TGTGCCACCAGCAGAGACCTGGGGGGTGCTAGAGGGCCCTCCTACGAGCAGTACTTC. Residues: CATSRDLGGARGPSYEQYF.

The chain has TRBV5-1 and TRBJ2-3, with 9 positions matching TRBD2. The germline V gene has CDR1 SGHRS and CDR2 YFSETQ. The CDR3 has 16 residues. V dropped 1 base and J dropped 5; count of bases not matched to a gene: 8. The CDR3 DNA follows: TGCGCCAGCAGCTTGTTAGGTGTACTAGCGGGAGATACGCAGTATTTT. Translation: CASSLLGVLAGDTQYF.